Here is one T cell receptor (beta chain) with its context. What it recognizes is unknown. The sample belongs to a study of CD8 T cells in ankylosing spondylitis. Study outcomes and limitations: Disease-linked clones reportedly showed significant enrichment in matched ankylosing spondylitis synovial fluid. What seemed typical of ankylosing spondylitis blood was a TCR beta motif built from several highly homologous variants. Relatively scarce in peripheral blood, disease-linked clones were CD8+.

CDR1 is LGHDT and CDR2 is YNNKEL in the germline V gene (reference sequence). The CDR3 has 15 residues. V lost 5 bases to trimming and J lost 8 bases; unmatched junction nucleotides: 5. One entry per CDR3 protein results from TCRdb running MiXCR on the 5' RACE reads. This sample has about 140,000 distinct CDR3 sequences; more than 9.5% occur once, and the top ten carry around 4.3%. Material for sequencing was blood, either unsorted or a sorted T cell fraction (not recorded which). The sequence was collected from a female donor with ankylosing spondylitis or in good health (not recorded which). The V call is TRBV3-1, the J call TRBJ2-1, with TRBD2 matching 14 bases. CDR3 DNA: TGTGCCAGCAGCTCGTCGACTAGCGGGAGGGATGAGCAGTTCTTC. Translation: CASSSSTSGRDEQFF.